The entry below gives a single T cell receptor beta chain sequence along with its context. Antigen unknown. These data originate in a study of early stage breast cancer tumors. Study-wide findings and caveats: Compared with adjacent normal breast, tumors showed about 2.3-fold denser, more clonal T cells. Tumor and normal breast were distinguished via blood comparison in most of the 16 patients. Most shared enriched TCRB sequences were commonly generated ones.

Blood replicates held 0.5 ug DNA, tumor or normal breast approximately 1.5 ug, two each. The table came from immunoSEQ multiplex PCR; TCRdb's copy has only in-frame clones and leaves some out. The sample comprises roughly 57,000 clones, 80% to 95% of which are singletons, and 4.5% to 5% rests with the top ten. Per the germline V gene, CDR1 is LGHNT and CDR2 is FRNRAP. The germline V and J ends were trimmed by 2 bases and 5 bases, with 7 bases remaining between them. The CDR3 covers 13 residues. J is TRBJ1-5 and V is TRBV12-5; D not certain. Material: blood. The source is a person aged 65 to 85 with breast cancer. The CDR3, as DNA: TGTGCTAGTGGTTTGACGCCAGATCAGCCCCAGCATTTT. It yields the protein CASGLTPDQPQHF.